This T cell receptor beta chain emerged from a study of identical twins. Overall study findings and caveats: Reduced insertions were recorded for abundant cord blood beta clonotypes, with no such pattern in memory repertoires.

J was trimmed by 2 bases and V by 1 base; bases with no gene match: 8. Germline values: CDR1 ENHRY, CDR2 SYGVKD. This CDR3 has 16 residues. This clonotype was observed a handful of times. The antigen is not known. Unique molecular identifiers were present on the cDNA, and a universal primer site came from template switching. TCRdb used MiXCR to reprocess the 5' RACE reads, holding one entry per CDR3 protein. The sample has 270,000 or so distinct CDR3 sequences, approximately 8.3% seen once. The sample was also reused in another study, on yellow fever vaccine responses in identical twins.

Sequencing input: CD8+ T cells sorted from blood. The clonotype comes from a woman aged 18 to 35 in good health. This rearrangement joins TRBV10-3 to TRBJ2-7; 7 nucleotides agree with TRBD1. CDR3 sequence reads: CAISEFLDRATYEQYF. DNA for the CDR3: TGTGCCATCAGTGAGTTCCTCGACAGGGCCACCTACGAGCAGTACTTC.